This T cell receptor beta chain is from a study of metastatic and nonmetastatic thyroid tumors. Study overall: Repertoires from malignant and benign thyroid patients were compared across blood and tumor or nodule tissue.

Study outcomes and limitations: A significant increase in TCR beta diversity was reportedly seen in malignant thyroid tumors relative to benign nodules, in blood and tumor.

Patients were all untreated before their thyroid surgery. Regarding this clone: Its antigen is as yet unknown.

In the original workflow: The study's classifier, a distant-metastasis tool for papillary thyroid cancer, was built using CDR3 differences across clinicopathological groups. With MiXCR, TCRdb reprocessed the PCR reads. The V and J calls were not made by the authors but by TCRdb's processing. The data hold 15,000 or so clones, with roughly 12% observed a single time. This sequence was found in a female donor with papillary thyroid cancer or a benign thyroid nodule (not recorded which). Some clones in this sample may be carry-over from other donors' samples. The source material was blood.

The CDR3 sequence: CASSYPDSANTGELFF. As DNA, the CDR3 is TGTGCCAGCAGTTACCCGGACAGTGCGAACACCGGGGAGCTGTTTTTT. The chain is built from TRBV6-2 or TRBV6-3 and TRBJ2-2; tentative D call: TRBD1 (6 bases). Germline assignment: CDR1 MNHEY and CDR2 SVGEGT. The CDR3 runs 16 residues. Trimming cost V 2 bases and J 0 bases, with 10 bases left between them.